This TCR beta chain was captured by sequencing in a study of CD8 T cells in ankylosing spondylitis. Details on this clonotype: Its antigen is currently unknown.

General study findings and limits: In ankylosing spondylitis blood, a motif of roughly eight highly homologous TCR beta variants appeared characteristic. Clones that were linked to disease were CD8+ and were relatively rare in peripheral blood. Reports of some motif variants in reactive arthritis synovial fluid and blood predate this one. There was reportedly significant enrichment of clones that were disease-linked in matched ankylosing spondylitis synovial fluid.

V was pared by 2 bases and J by 11 bases, with 16 bases between. The CDR3 runs 12 residues. Germline values: CDR1 DFQATT, CDR2 SNEGSKA (reference sequence). TCRdb re-called the 5' RACE reads with MiXCR, one entry per CDR3 protein. The data show approximately 250,000 distinct CDR3 sequences, roughly 25% seen once. This receptor was identified in a male donor with ankylosing spondylitis or in good health (not recorded which). Specimen: blood, either unsorted or a sorted T cell fraction (not recorded which). The chain has TRBV20-1 and TRBJ2-7; D could derive from TRBD1 or TRBD2 (5 bases each). The CDR3 spells CSARRPGDAEYF. CDR3 nucleotide sequence: TGCAGTGCTAGAAGGCCTGGGGACGCGGAGTACTTC.